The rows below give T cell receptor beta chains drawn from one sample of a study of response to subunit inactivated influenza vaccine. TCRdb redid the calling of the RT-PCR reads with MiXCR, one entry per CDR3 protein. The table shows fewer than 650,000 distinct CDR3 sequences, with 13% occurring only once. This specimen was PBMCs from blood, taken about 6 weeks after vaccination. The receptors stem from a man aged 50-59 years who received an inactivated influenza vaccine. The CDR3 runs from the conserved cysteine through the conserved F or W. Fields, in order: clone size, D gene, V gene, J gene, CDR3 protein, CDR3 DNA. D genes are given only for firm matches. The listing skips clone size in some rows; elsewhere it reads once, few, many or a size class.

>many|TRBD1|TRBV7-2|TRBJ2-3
CASSLDRGGDTQYF
TGCGCCAGCAGCCTGGACAGGGGAGGAGATACGCAGTATTTT
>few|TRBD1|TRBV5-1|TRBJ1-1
CASSFITGGDTEAFF
TGCGCCAGCAGCTTTATCACAGGGGGTGACACTGAAGCTTTCTTT
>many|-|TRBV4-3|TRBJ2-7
CASSQGLTGYYEQYF
TGCGCCAGCAGCCAAGGCCTAACAGGGTACTACGAGCAGTACTTC
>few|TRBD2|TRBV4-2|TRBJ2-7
CASSQHPGLAPFSSYEQYF
TGTGCCAGCAGCCAGCACCCAGGACTAGCGCCATTTAGCTCCTACGAGCAGTACTTC
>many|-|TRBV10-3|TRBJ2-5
CAISGGTAQETQYF
TGTGCCATCAGTGGCGGGACAGCCCAAGAGACCCAGTACTTC
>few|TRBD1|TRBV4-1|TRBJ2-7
CASSQGFPNRGRDEQYF
TGCGCCAGCAGCCAAGGGTTTCCGAACAGGGGGCGAGACGAGCAGTACTTC
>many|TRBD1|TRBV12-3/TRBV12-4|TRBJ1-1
CASSLQGQGTEAFF
TGTGCCAGCAGTTTACAGGGACAGGGGACTGAAGCTTTCTTT
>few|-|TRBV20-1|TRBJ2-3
CSARGAGATHTQYF
TGCAGTGCTAGAGGGGCGGGGGCCACCCATACGCAGTATTTT
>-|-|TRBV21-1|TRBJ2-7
CASGNSGGTWEQYF
TGTGCCAGCGGGAATAGCGGGGGGACGTGGGAGCAGTACTTC
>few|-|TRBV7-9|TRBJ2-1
CASVQGGTYNEQFF
TGTGCCAGCGTCCAGGGGGGAACCTACAATGAGCAGTTCTTC
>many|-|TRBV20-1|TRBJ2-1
CSARDENRVPSSYNEQFF
TGCAGTGCTAGAGACGAGAACAGGGTCCCAAGCTCCTACAATGAGCAGTTCTTC
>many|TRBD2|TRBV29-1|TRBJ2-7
CSVEDHQTSGSSYEQYF
TGCAGCGTTGAAGATCACCAGACTAGCGGGAGCTCCTACGAGCAGTACTTC
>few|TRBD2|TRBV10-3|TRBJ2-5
CAISEWREGPETQYF
TGTGCCATCAGCGAATGGCGGGAGGGCCCCGAGACCCAGTACTTC
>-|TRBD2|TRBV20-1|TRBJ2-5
CSARDGGLAGVFTETQYF
TGCAGTGCTAGAGATGGTGGTCTAGCGGGGGTTTTTACTGAGACCCAGTACTTC
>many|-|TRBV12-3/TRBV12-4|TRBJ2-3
CASSLAWDTQYF
TGTGCCAGCAGTTTAGCGTGGGATACGCAGTATTTT
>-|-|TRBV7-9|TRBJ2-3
CASSLVGIDTQYF
TGTGCCAGCAGCTTAGTCGGCATAGATACGCAGTATTTT
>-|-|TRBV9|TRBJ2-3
CASSVGGLADTTDTQYF
TGTGCCAGCAGCGTAGGGGGGCTAGCGGACACCACAGATACGCAGTATTTT
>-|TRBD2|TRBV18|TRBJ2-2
CASSPWTSGSGIGELFF
TGTGCCAGCTCACCATGGACTAGCGGGAGTGGAATCGGGGAGCTGTTTTTT
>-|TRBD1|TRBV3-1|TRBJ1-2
CASSLLPSGQGGGYTF
TGTGCCAGCAGCCTTCTACCCTCGGGACAGGGAGGAGGCTACACCTTC
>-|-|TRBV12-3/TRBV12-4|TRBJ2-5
CASSPRGGRETQYF
TGTGCCAGCAGTCCGAGGGGGGGCAGGGAGACCCAGTACTTC
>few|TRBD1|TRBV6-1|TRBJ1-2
CASSLRDRVVLGDYGYTF
TGTGCCAGCAGTCTCCGGGACAGGGTAGTTTTGGGTGACTATGGCTACACCTTC
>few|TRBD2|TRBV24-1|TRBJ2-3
CATGREGTDTQYF
TGTGCCACGGGGCGGGAGGGCACAGATACGCAGTATTTT
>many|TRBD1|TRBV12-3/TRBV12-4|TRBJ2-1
CASSSGTGVGEQFF
TGTGCCAGCAGCTCCGGGACAGGGGTTGGTGAGCAGTTCTTC
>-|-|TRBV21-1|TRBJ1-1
CASSKGDRPPNTEAFF
TGTGCCAGCAGCAAGGGGGACAGGCCCCCGAACACTGAAGCTTTCTTT
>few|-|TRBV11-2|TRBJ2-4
CASSPEGVTLAKNIQYF
TGTGCCAGCAGCCCAGAGGGGGTTACCCTAGCCAAAAACATTCAGTACTTC
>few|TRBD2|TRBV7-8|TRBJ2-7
CASSEIRGGIYEQYF
TGTGCCAGCAGCGAAATTCGGGGGGGAATCTACGAGCAGTACTTC